The rows below give T cell receptor beta chains drawn from one sample of a study of blood T cell repertoires in COVID-19. TCRdb keeps only in-frame clones here, not all; method: immunoSEQ multiplex PCR. The repertoire has 450,000 to 500,000 clones, 80% to 90% of them found once; the top ten carry approximately 3.2%. The sequenced sample was peripheral blood. These receptors were obtained from a human donor in a cohort sampled during active COVID-19. Both conserved end residues are part of each CDR3. Fields, in order: V gene, clone size, J gene, D gene, CDR3 length, CDR3 DNA, CDR3 protein. The D gene is left open where the match is weak. Clone size is not always given. Where it is, it says once, few, many or a class for expanded clones.

TRBV5-1	.	TRBJ1-1	.	14	TGCGCCAGCAGCGTCCAGGGCCAGAACACTGAAGCTTTCTTT	CASSVQGQNTEAFF
TRBV18	.	TRBJ2-5	TRBD1	15	TGTGCCAGCTCTGCCGGGACAGGGGACCAAGAGACCCAGTACTTC	CASSAGTGDQETQYF
TRBV28	.	TRBJ2-7	TRBD2	13	TGTGCCACCCGAATGGGGGGGGCCTACGAGCAGTACTTC	CATRMGGAYEQYF
TRBV13	once	TRBJ2-6	.	17	TGTGCCAGCAGCTTAGGGACAGTCTGGGCTGGGGCCAACGTCCTGACTTTC	CASSLGTVWAGANVLTF
TRBV2	.	TRBJ2-5	TRBD2	14	TGTGCCAGCAGTGACGCGGGAGGGCAAGAGACCCAGTACTTC	CASSDAGGQETQYF
TRBV11-2	.	TRBJ1-5	.	13	TGTGCCAGCAGCTTAGGGGCACCCCAGCCCCAGCATTTT	CASSLGAPQPQHF
TRBV4-1	.	TRBJ2-1	TRBD2	17	TGCGCCAGCAGCCAAGAGTCAGGACTAGCGGACTACAATGAGCAGTTCTTC	CASSQESGLADYNEQFF
TRBV2	few	TRBJ1-5	TRBD1	17	TGTGCCAGCAGTGAAGCGCGGGGGACAGGGAACAATCAGCCCCAGCATTTT	CASSEARGTGNNQPQHF
TRBV25-1	many	TRBJ1-2	.	13	TGTGCCAGCACCAAGAGAGGCCGCTATGGCTACACCTTC	CASTKRGRYGYTF
TRBV7-8	.	TRBJ1-2	.	17	TGTGCCAGCAGCTTAGGGATCCGGGACACCCCTAGCTATGGCTACACCTTC	CASSLGIRDTPSYGYTF
TRBV21-1	.	TRBJ1-2	.	16	TGTGCCAGCAGCTCGCGGGACAGGGCGTCCCTCTATGGCTACACCTTC	CASSSRDRASLYGYTF